This entry describes one T cell receptor beta chain. Its antigen is as yet unknown. These data come from a study of T cell responses to AZD1222 COVID-19 vaccine. Study-wide results and limits: Most donors were white British and more were female, and clonal diversity was possibly underestimated.

CDR1 and CDR2 from the germline V gene are MNHEY and SMNVEV (reference sequence). Trimming took off 6 bases at V and 0 bases at J, with 23 bases between the two ends. The CDR3 length is 19 residues. TCRdb keeps only in-frame clones here, not all; method: immunoSEQ multiplex PCR. There are roughly 93,000 clones in the sample; 65% to 90% occur only once, and roughly 6% lies in the top ten. The rearrangement links TRBV27 to TRBJ2-2; a possible D gene is TRBD1 (5 bases). This receptor was taken from an adult in good health. The sequencing here drew on peripheral blood, taken on day 0 of AZD1222 vaccination. CDR3 DNA: TGTGCCAGCAGACGCAGGGCAGGATTACCTTTCGCGAACACCGGGGAGCTGTTTTTT. It specifies CASRRRAGLPFANTGELFF.